This entry lists 16 T cell receptor beta chains sequenced from one sample in a study of blood T cells in healthy people across ages. Primed by a sample-barcoded 5' primer and a J-beta primer mix, a second PCR proceeded for 7 to 11 cycles. TCRdb ran MiXCR on the 5' RACE reads and lists one entry per CDR3 protein. The table shows almost 1 million distinct CDR3 sequences, with 45% to 60% occurring only once. The specimen sequenced was blood. These receptors were collected from a woman in her fifties or sixties in good health.

This clonotype occurred a few times. This sequence joins TRBV20-1 and TRBJ2-3; TRBD1 aligns across 8 bases. This CDR3 contains 15 residues. Germline V gene lookup returns CDR1 DFQATT and CDR2 SNEGSKA (reference sequence). V shed 1 base, J shed 1 base, and the junction held 4 bases outside the gene matches. In nucleotides, the CDR3 is TGCAGTGCTAGAGTACAGGGGGACGGCACAGATACGCAGTATTTT. It yields the protein CSARVQGDGTDTQYF.

This rearrangement joins TRBV7-2 to TRBJ2-3, with D unclear. Germline CDR1 SGHTA, CDR2 FQGNSA. V gave up 9 bases and J gave up 0 bases, with 19 bases separating them. CDR3 length: 16 amino acids. DNA of the CDR3: TGTGCCAGTGTCAGGCAGGCGGAGTCTAGCACAGATACGCAGTATTTT. It yields the protein CASVRQAESSTDTQYF.

This clonotype was detected a few times. This chain joins TRBV29-1 and TRBJ1-2; no definite D call. Trimming took 4 bases from V and 4 from J, leaving 10 bases between them. Germline CDR1 reads SQVTM; CDR2 reads ANQGSEA. The CDR3 runs to 12 residues. The CDR3 spells CSVGEHSYGYTF. DNA of the CDR3: TGCAGCGTTGGTGAACACTCCTATGGCTACACCTTC.

The chain uses TRBV20-1 and TRBJ1-6, with 7 positions matching TRBD1. Germline V gene lookup returns CDR1 DFQATT and CDR2 SNEGSKA (reference sequence). The CDR3 contains 15 residues. V was clipped by 3 bases and J by 2 bases; unmatched bases: 4. The CDR3 DNA follows: TGCAGTGCTAGCCCAGGGGGTACCTATAATTCACCCCTCCACTTT. Translated: CSASPGGTYNSPLHF.

The chain joins TRBV20-1 to TRBJ2-7; weak D call: TRBD2 (6 bases). From germline, CDR1 is DFQATT and CDR2 SNEGSKA (reference sequence). This CDR3 spans 14 amino acids. The germline V and J ends were trimmed by 5 bases and 2 bases, with 16 bases remaining between them. CDR3: CSALRDLGAYEQYF. Written as DNA, the CDR3 is TGCAGTGCTCTCCGGGACTTAGGGGCCTACGAGCAGTACTTC.

The chain has TRBV12-3 or TRBV12-4 and TRBJ2-1; 11 bases fit TRBD2. CDR3 size: 16 residues. V was clipped by 4 bases and J by 7 bases; unmatched bases: 9. This CDR3 is CASSSEASGRTNEQFF. Written as DNA, the CDR3 is TGTGCCAGCAGTTCTGAGGCTAGCGGGAGGACGAATGAGCAGTTCTTC.

As for this clonotype: A single base separates this from a much larger clone, so it may be a read error. The chain recombines TRBV11-1 with TRBJ2-3; D is possibly TRBD1 or TRBD2 (5 bases each). The CDR3 has 14 amino acids. CDR1 is SGHAT and CDR2 is FQDESV in the germline V gene (reference sequence). The CDR3 is CASSLQTGADAQYF. The CDR3 region has the DNA TGTGCCAGCAGCTTGCAAACCGGGGCAGATGCGCAGTATTTT.

This sequence joins TRBV20-1 and TRBJ1-4, with 11 bases lining up with TRBD1. V shed 3 bases and J 11 bases; nucleotides not matched to a gene: 5. Germline CDR1 and CDR2: DFQATT and SNEGSKA (reference sequence). The CDR3 extends over 13 amino acids. The CDR3 loop reads CSASRDRGSKLFF. In nucleotides, the CDR3 is TGCAGTGCTAGCCGGGACAGGGGGAGTAAACTGTTTTTT.

Many counts were recorded for this clonotype. V and J are TRBV7-2 and TRBJ2-3; 8 bases are a match to TRBD2. V was clipped by 1 base and J by 5 bases; unmatched bases: 5. CDR3 length equals 15 residues. Germline CDR1 SGHTA, CDR2 FQGNSA. CDR3 amino acids: CASSLGAGGGDTQYF. CDR3 nucleotides: TGTGCCAGCAGCTTAGGGGCGGGAGGTGGAGATACGCAGTATTTT. The full variable domain, completed using reference TRBV7-2 and TRBJ2-3, is GAGVSQSPSNKVTEKGKDVELRCDPISGHTALYWYRQSLGQGLEFLIYFQGNSAPDKSGLPSDRFSAERTGGSVSTLTIQRTQQEDSAVYLCASSLGAGGGDTQYFGPGTRLTVL.

V is TRBV7-3 and J is TRBJ2-1; 8 nucleotides line up with TRBD2. The CDR3 length is 16 residues. CDR1 and CDR2 from the germline V gene are SGHTA and FQGTGA. V lost 6 bases to trimming and J lost 4 bases; unmatched junction nucleotides: 11. This CDR3 is CASSRQGTGGYNEQFF. CDR3 DNA: TGTGCCAGCAGTCGTCAGGGGACGGGAGGGTACAATGAGCAGTTCTTC.

The rearrangement uses TRBV7-9 and TRBJ2-1; D gene uncertain. The V and J ends lost 5 bases and 4 bases respectively, with 15 bases between them. The CDR3 has 15 amino acids. In germline, CDR1 is SEHNR, CDR2 FQNEAQ (reference sequence). The CDR3 DNA is TGTGCCAGCAGCAGAACAACGGCTGGGTACAATGAGCAGTTCTTC. Its translation: CASSRTTAGYNEQFF. The full variable domain, completed using reference TRBV7-9 and TRBJ2-1, is DTGVSQNPRHKITKRGQNVTFRCDPISEHNRLYWYRQTLGQGPEFLTYFQNEAQLEKSRLLSDRFSAERPKGSFSTLEIQRTEQGDSAMYLCASSRTTAGYNEQFFGPGTRLTVL.

V usage is TRBV20-1 and J usage is TRBJ2-1, with TRBD2 matching over 8 bases. Unmatched junction bases numbered 6, after V lost 1 base and J lost 4 bases. The germline gives CDR1 DFQATT, CDR2 SNEGSKA (reference sequence). This CDR3 is 15 amino acids long. The CDR3 sequence: CSARGSSGVYNEQFF. The CDR3, as DNA: TGCAGTGCTAGAGGAAGTAGCGGGGTTTACAATGAGCAGTTCTTC.

The table lists this clonotype with a few counts. This chain uses TRBV21-1 with TRBJ1-6; TRBD1, as called in the table, went unchecked against the DNA. TRBV21-1 constitutes a pseudogene. The CDR3 is 16 amino acids. The CDR3 DNA is TGTGCCAGCAACCTGGGGACAGGGGGCGCTTATTCACCCCTCCACTTT. Translating gives CASNLGTGGAYSPLHF.

Note on this clonotype: Mismatch with germline at one junction end may stem from a read error. This sequence joins TRBV14 and TRBJ2-7; D gene ambiguous. Germline loops: CDR1 SGHDN, CDR2 FVKESK. The CDR3 runs 14 residues. The CDR3 coding sequence is TGTGCCAGCAGCCCATATACCCTCTCCTGCGAGCAGTACTTC. Amino acids: CASSPYTLSCEQYF.

Concerning this clonotype itself: This may come from a read error, since a much larger clone is one base off. The chain uses TRBV20-1 and TRBJ2-1, with TRBD2 matching over 15 bases. The CDR3 length is 17 residues. Germline CDR1 DFQATT, CDR2 SNEGSKA (reference sequence). The CDR3 bases are TGCAGTGCTAGAAGGGGACTAGCGGGAGGTAGCTACAATGAGCGGTTCTTC. Translating it yields CSARRGLAGGSYNERFF.

This clonotype was counted between two and nine times. The chain is built from TRBV7-9 and TRBJ2-7; D call uncertain. V was cut by 3 bases and J by 0 bases, with 12 bases left in between. Germline CDR1 is SEHNR and CDR2 is FQNEAQ (reference sequence). The CDR3 has 15 amino acids. CDR3 sequence (DNA): TGTGCCAGCAGCTTTCCCAACCAAGGCTCCTACGAGCAGTACTTC. Its translation: CASSFPNQGSYEQYF.